These 28 T cell receptor beta chains originate from one sample sequenced in a study of vaccination effects on CD4 cells after COVID-19. The antigens of these receptors remain unknown. With the ViraFEST assay, the study expanded antigen-specific CD4+ T cells using viral peptide pools, then sequenced them. The culture ran for roughly 10 days before CD4+ T cells were isolated. The table came from immunoSEQ multiplex PCR; TCRdb's copy has only in-frame clones and leaves some out. The sample gives 30,000 or so clones, roughly two thirds of which show up once; 25% to 30% is in the top ten. The specimen was CD4+ T cells from PBMCs cultured with HCoV-229E spike peptides, collected before COVID-19 vaccination. Receptors were obtained from a human donor who received a COVID-19 vaccine.

This clone came up once. This rearrangement joins TRBV27 to TRBJ2-2; TRBD2 agrees at 7 bases. Looked up from germline, CDR1 is MNHEY and CDR2 is SMNVEV (reference sequence). V dropped 4 bases and J dropped 2; count of bases not matched to a gene: 10. The CDR3 covers 17 residues. Written as DNA, the CDR3 is TGTGCCAGCAGTTGGCTTTGGGCTAGCGGCAACACCGGGGAGCTGTTTTTT. Protein: CASSWLWASGNTGELFF.

The CDR3 region is CARSLAFGLDEQFF. The CDR3 region has the DNA TGTGCCAGAAGCTTGGCCTTTGGACTTGATGAGCAGTTCTTC. This sequence joins TRBV5-3 and TRBJ2-1; a possible D gene is TRBD2 (5 bases). TRBV5-3 is an open reading frame whose function is uncertain. Trimming left V 0 bases short and J 8 bases short, with 12 bases between. The CDR3 spans 14 residues.

The chain combines TRBV7-3 with TRBJ2-3; D is possibly TRBD1 (6 bases). CDR1 SGHTA and CDR2 FQGTGA come from the germline V gene. CDR3 length equals 15 residues. Trimming took off 2 bases at V and 3 bases at J, with 12 bases between the two ends. The CDR3 protein is CASSLGTQGTDTQYF. CDR3 DNA sequence: TGTGCCAGCAGCTTAGGCACGCAGGGGACAGATACGCAGTATTTT.

This sequence joins TRBV11-2 and TRBJ1-2; D is unresolved. The V gene's germline CDR1 is SGHAT and CDR2 FQNNGV. The V end was cut by 5 bases, the J end by 3 bases, with 16 bases between. This CDR3 contains 15 residues. For the CDR3, the DNA is TGTGCCAGCAGCCCTGGGCGGCTGCTTGACTATGGCTACACCTTC. Encoded protein: CASSPGRLLDYGYTF.

This clone was observed a handful of times. This chain links TRBV3-1 (or the pseudogene TRBV3-2) with TRBJ1-1; 9 bases line up with TRBD1. V dropped 0 bases and J dropped 1; count of bases not matched to a gene: 6. The CDR3 totals 17 residues. Per the germline V gene, CDR1 is LGHDT and CDR2 is YNNKEL (reference sequence). CDR3 sequence (DNA): TGTGCCAGCAGCCAAGACCCTGGACAGGGGTGGAACACTGAAGCTTTCTTT. Protein product: CASSQDPGQGWNTEAFF.

This clone was observed a few times. V and J are TRBV7-6 and TRBJ2-2, with D unresolved. The germline V and J ends were trimmed by 8 bases and 2 bases, with 15 bases remaining between them. CDR3 length: 15 residues. CDR1 and CDR2 from the germline V gene are SGHVS and FNYEAQ. CDR3 DNA: TGTGCCAGCCTAACCGGGTTGCGTAACACCGGGGAGCTGTTTTTT. This translates into CASLTGLRNTGELFF.

The gene calls are TRBV19 and TRBJ1-1; D gene unclear. V was shortened by 4 bases and J by 3 bases, with 9 bases between the two germline ends. Germline assignment: CDR1 LNHDA and CDR2 SQIVND (reference sequence). The CDR3 runs 13 residues. This CDR3 reads CASSRGWDTEAFF. The CDR3 DNA reads TGTGCCAGTAGTAGGGGTTGGGACACTGAAGCTTTCTTT.

V and J are TRBV3-1 (or the pseudogene TRBV3-2) and TRBJ1-4; D is undetermined. This CDR3 has 14 residues. The germline V gene encodes CDR1 LGHDT and CDR2 YNNKEL (reference sequence). Trimming cost V 4 bases and J 4 bases, with 10 bases left between them. CDR3 in amino acids: CASSPTDFNEKLFF. The CDR3 DNA is TGTGCCAGCAGCCCGACGGATTTTAATGAAAAACTGTTTTTT.

The chain combines TRBV5-1 with TRBJ1-2; D might be TRBD1 (6 bases). This CDR3 has 14 residues. The germline gives CDR1 SGHRS, CDR2 YFSETQ. V was clipped by 3 bases and J by 6 bases, with 15 bases between them. The CDR3 nucleotides read TGCGCCAGCAGCTCAAAACAGGGTTTGGATGGCTACACCTTC. Translated: CASSSKQGLDGYTF.

This chain connects TRBV5-1 to TRBJ2-3; 13 nucleotides match TRBD2. CDR3 length: 17 residues. The V and J ends lost 2 bases and 0 bases, in that order; junction bases with no gene match: 3. Germline-derived CDR1 and CDR2 are SGHRS and YFSETQ. CDR3 DNA sequence: TGCGCCAGCAGCTTCGGGACTAGCGGGGTTAGCACAGATACGCAGTATTTT. Its translation: CASSFGTSGVSTDTQYF.

CDR3 in DNA: TGTGCCAGCAGTCTAGGGGGTACGGATCACGGGGAGCTGTTTTTT. It translates to CASSLGGTDHGELFF. The gene calls are TRBV28 and TRBJ2-2; possibly TRBD1 for D (6 bases). CDR3 length equals 15 residues. The V end lost 5 bases, the J end lost 7 bases, and 17 bases lay between the germline ends. Germline CDR1 MDHEN, CDR2 SYDVKM.

This sequence joins TRBV15 and TRBJ1-3; 7 nucleotides agree with TRBD1. The CDR3 spans 15 residues. CDR1 and CDR2 from the germline V gene are LNHNV and YYDKDF (reference sequence). The trim removed 0 bases at V and 4 bases at J, leaving 3 bases unmatched. CDR3 DNA sequence: TGTGCCACCAGCAGAGATACAGGGGTGGGAAACACCATATATTTT. Translating it yields CATSRDTGVGNTIYF.

The rearrangement uses TRBV4-3 and TRBJ1-2, with 7 bases aligning to TRBD1. This CDR3 comprises 15 residues. CDR1 is LGHNA and CDR2 is YSLEER in the germline V gene. With V trimmed by 4 bases and J by 5 bases, 10 bases remained unmatched. CDR3 DNA: TGCGCCAGCAGCCCCTCCGGACAGGACGCATATGGCTACACCTTC. It encodes CASSPSGQDAYGYTF.

This clone was found a few times. The genes are TRBV3-1 (or the pseudogene TRBV3-2) and TRBJ2-1; D may be TRBD1 or TRBD2 (5 bases each). V was pared by 5 bases and J by 10 bases, with 12 bases between. CDR1 is LGHDT and CDR2 is YNNKEL in the germline V gene (reference sequence). This CDR3 is 12 amino acids long. The DNA for the CDR3 is TGTGCCAGCAGCTACGGGACCGGGGAGCAGTTCTTC. It codes for CASSYGTGEQFF.

This chain uses TRBV15 with TRBJ2-7, with D possibly matching TRBD2 (6 bases). The V and J ends lost 0 bases and 6 bases respectively, with 15 bases between them. The length of the CDR3 is 15 residues. Per the germline V gene, CDR1 is LNHNV and CDR2 is YYDKDF (reference sequence). The CDR3 loop is CATSRDLSNSGEQYF. DNA for the CDR3: TGTGCCACCAGCAGAGATCTAAGTAATAGCGGCGAGCAGTACTTC.

The V gene is TRBV6-6, the J gene TRBJ1-4; D ambiguous. V lost 5 bases, J lost 4 bases, and 20 bases lay in between. The germline CDR1 and CDR2 sequences are MNHNY and SVGAGI (reference sequence). This CDR3 contains 17 residues. CDR3: CASSPPGVAADNEKLFF. As DNA, the CDR3 is TGTGCCAGCAGTCCACCAGGCGTGGCAGCCGATAATGAAAAACTGTTTTTT.

This clone has more than one count but fewer than ten. The chain links TRBV12-3 or TRBV12-4 to TRBJ1-1; no reliable D call. V was clipped by 3 bases and J by 10 bases, with 12 bases between them. The CDR3 runs to 12 residues. The CDR3, as DNA: TGTGCCAGCAGTTTCAGGCCCGGTGGAGCTTTCTTT. Protein sequence: CASSFRPGGAFF.

This rearrangement joins TRBV7-2 to TRBJ1-2; TRBD1 agrees at 8 bases. This CDR3 spans 16 amino acids. The germline gives CDR1 SGHTA, CDR2 FQGNSA. V was pared by 0 bases and J by 5 bases, with 8 bases of the junction left unmatched. The CDR3 DNA follows: TGTGCCAGCAGCTTAGCCCCGGGACAGGCTGGGTATGGCTACACCTTC. As protein: CASSLAPGQAGYGYTF.

The chain uses TRBV18 and TRBJ1-1, with D possibly being TRBD1 (6 bases). V was clipped by 3 bases and J by 4 bases, with 12 bases between them. The CDR3 length is 14 residues. CDR1 and CDR2 from the germline V gene are KGHSH and LQKENI. The CDR3 DNA reads TGTGCCAGCTCACCCCTCACAGGGCCCACTGAAGCTTTCTTT. As protein: CASSPLTGPTEAFF.

This clone was detected a few times. The chain links TRBV11-2 to TRBJ1-4; perhaps TRBD1 as D (5 bases). The CDR3 runs to 16 residues. Trimming took 2 bases from V and 1 from J, leaving 11 bases between them. Germline loops: CDR1 SGHAT, CDR2 FQNNGV. CDR3 in DNA: TGTGCCAGCAGCTTACGGGGGTTTGGAACTAATGAAAAACTGTTTTTT. Translated: CASSLRGFGTNEKLFF.

The V and J genes are TRBV6-2 or TRBV6-3 and TRBJ1-5; a weak D match, TRBD1 (5 bases). The CDR3 extends over 15 amino acids. Germline V gene data show CDR1 as MNHEY and CDR2 as SVGEGT. The V end lost 2 bases, the J end lost 4 bases, and 12 bases lay between the germline ends. This chain's CDR3 is CASSYGQDTNQPQHF. The CDR3 bases are TGTGCCAGCAGTTACGGGCAGGACACTAATCAGCCCCAGCATTTT.

V and J are TRBV7-2 and TRBJ1-2; 7 bases align to TRBD1. CDR1 and CDR2 (germline): SGHTA, FQGNSA. The CDR3 has 13 amino acids. V lost 3 bases and J lost 3; bases outside the gene matches: 1. The CDR3, as DNA: TGTGCCAGCAGCTTGGGACAGCACTATGGCTACACCTTC. This encodes CASSLGQHYGYTF. Using reference TRBV7-2 and TRBJ1-2 for the parts outside the CDR3, the full variable domain is GAGVSQSPSNKVTEKGKDVELRCDPISGHTALYWYRQSLGQGLEFLIYFQGNSAPDKSGLPSDRFSAERTGGSVSTLTIQRTQQEDSAVYLCASSLGQHYGYTFGSGTRLTVV.

This chain links TRBV5-1 with TRBJ2-7, with TRBD1 matching 10 bases. The CDR3 spans 15 residues. The V gene's germline CDR1 is SGHRS and CDR2 YFSETQ. J was trimmed by 5 bases and V by 0 bases; bases with no gene match: 5. Here the CDR3 DNA reads TGCGCCAGCAGCTTGGTCGGACAGGGGGTCCACGAGCAGTACTTC. This gives the protein CASSLVGQGVHEQYF.

The gene calls are TRBV7-9 and TRBJ2-1; 9 bases are a match to TRBD2. The V gene's germline CDR1 is SEHNR and CDR2 FQNEAQ (reference sequence). The CDR3 contains 15 residues. V shed 5 bases and J 4 bases; nucleotides not matched to a gene: 6. The CDR3 loop is CASSPSSGIYNEQFF. The CDR3, as DNA: TGTGCCAGCAGCCCTTCTAGCGGGATTTACAATGAGCAGTTCTTC.

The rearrangement joins TRBV20-1 to TRBJ1-2, with D possibly TRBD1 on 6 matching bases. This CDR3 region has 14 residues. V was pared by 3 bases and J by 7 bases, with 18 bases between. Looked up from germline, CDR1 is DFQATT and CDR2 is SNEGSKA (reference sequence). The CDR3 is CSASASTGSVGYTF. As DNA, the CDR3 is TGCAGTGCTAGTGCCTCGACAGGCTCGGTTGGCTACACCTTC.

In its sample, this clone was seen a few times. This rearrangement joins TRBV5-8 to TRBJ2-3; unclear D gene. The V gene lost 0 bases and the J gene lost 3 bases, with 8 bases spanning the gap. The CDR3 is 14 residues long. Germline V gives CDR1 SGHTS, CDR2 YDEGEE. The CDR3 loop reads CASSLDWGTDTQYF. As DNA, the CDR3 is TGTGCCAGCAGCTTGGATTGGGGAACAGATACGCAGTATTTT.

The V gene is TRBV5-1, the J gene TRBJ2-5; no clear D. Looked up from germline, CDR1 is SGHRS and CDR2 is YFSETQ. The CDR3 spans 12 residues. V lost 4 bases, J lost 5 bases, and 9 bases lay in between. Here the CDR3 reads CASSETSETQYF. DNA for the CDR3: TGCGCCAGCAGCGAAACGAGCGAGACCCAGTACTTC.

The J gene is TRBJ2-4, the V gene TRBV10-3, with TRBD1 identical over 8 bases. CDR1 and CDR2 (germline): ENHRY, SYGVKD. The CDR3 has 14 amino acids. Unmatched junction bases numbered 3, after V lost 2 bases and J lost 6 bases. The CDR3 is CAISEGQGVNIQYF. For the CDR3, the DNA is TGTGCCATCAGTGAGGGACAGGGAGTAAACATTCAGTACTTC.